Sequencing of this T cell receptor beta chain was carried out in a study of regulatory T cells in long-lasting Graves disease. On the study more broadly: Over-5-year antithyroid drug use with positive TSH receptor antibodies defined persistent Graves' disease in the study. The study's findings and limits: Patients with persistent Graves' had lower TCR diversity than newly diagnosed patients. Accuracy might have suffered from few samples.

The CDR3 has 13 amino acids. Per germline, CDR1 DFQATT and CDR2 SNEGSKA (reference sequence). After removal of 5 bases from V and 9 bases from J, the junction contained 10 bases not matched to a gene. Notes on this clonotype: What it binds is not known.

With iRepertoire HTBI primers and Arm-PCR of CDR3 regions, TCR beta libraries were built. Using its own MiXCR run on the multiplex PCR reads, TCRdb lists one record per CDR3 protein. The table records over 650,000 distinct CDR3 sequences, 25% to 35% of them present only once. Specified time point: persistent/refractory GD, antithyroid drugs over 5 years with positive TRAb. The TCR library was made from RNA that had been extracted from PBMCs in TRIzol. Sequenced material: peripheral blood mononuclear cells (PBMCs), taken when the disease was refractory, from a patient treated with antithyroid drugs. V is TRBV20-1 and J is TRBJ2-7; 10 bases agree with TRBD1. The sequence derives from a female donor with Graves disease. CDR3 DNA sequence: TGCAGTGCTGATCGGACAGGGGGTCGGGGGCAGTACTTC. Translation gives CSADRTGGRGQYF.